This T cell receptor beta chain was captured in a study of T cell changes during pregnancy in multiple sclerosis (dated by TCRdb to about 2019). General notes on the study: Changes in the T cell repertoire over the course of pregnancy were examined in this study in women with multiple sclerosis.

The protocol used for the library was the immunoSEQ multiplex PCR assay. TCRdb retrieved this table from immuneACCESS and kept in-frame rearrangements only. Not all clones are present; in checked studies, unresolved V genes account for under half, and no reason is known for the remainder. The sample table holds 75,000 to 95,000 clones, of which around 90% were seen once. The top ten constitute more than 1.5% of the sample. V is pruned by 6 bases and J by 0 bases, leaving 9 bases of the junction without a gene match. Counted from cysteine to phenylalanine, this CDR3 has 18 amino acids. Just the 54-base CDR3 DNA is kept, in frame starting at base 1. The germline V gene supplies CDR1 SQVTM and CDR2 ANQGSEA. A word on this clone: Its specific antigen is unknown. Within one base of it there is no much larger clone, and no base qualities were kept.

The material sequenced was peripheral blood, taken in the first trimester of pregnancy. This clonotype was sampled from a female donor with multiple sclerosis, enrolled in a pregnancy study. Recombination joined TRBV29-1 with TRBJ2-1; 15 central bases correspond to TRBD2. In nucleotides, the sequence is TGCAGCGTAGGGACCGGACTAGCGGGAGGGAGCTCCTACAATGAGCAGTTCTTC. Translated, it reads CSVGTGLAGGSSYNEQFF.